The 6 T cell receptor beta chains presented below share a single source sample, sequenced in a study of T cells in women clearing cervical HPV infection. Libraries were prepared by immunoSEQ multiplex PCR; TCRdb keeps only in-frame clonotypes and omits some of them. This sample lists over 45,000 clones; its ten largest clones have approximately 1%. The sequenced sample was blood buffy coat. These receptors originate from a woman between 18 and 70 years old with a cervical HPV16 infection that either progressed to CIN3+ or cleared (not recorded which).

A note on this clone: The read halts 3 residues ahead of the CDR3 end, with the missing end drawn from the germline J gene. This chain uses TRBV5-4 with TRBJ2-5; D is undetermined. Trimming took 4 bases from V and 5 from J, leaving 12 bases between them. Germline values: CDR1 SGHNT, CDR2 YYREEE (reference sequence). The CDR3 contains 13 residues. The DNA read from the CDR3 is TGTGCCAGCAGCCCCCCCACTCTGGAGACC. Residues: CASSPPTLET. The entire CDR3 protein reads CASSPPTLETQYF.

In regard to this clone: The read halts 3 residues ahead of the CDR3 end, with the missing end drawn from the germline J gene. The rearrangement joins TRBV5-1 to TRBJ2-7, with 11 bases aligning to TRBD1. This CDR3 is 17 amino acids long. CDR1 is SGHRS, CDR2 YFSETQ, per germline. The J segment lost 4 bases and the V segment lost 2 bases, leaving 11 bases of the junction unmatched. Partial CDR3 DNA: TGCGCCAGCAGCTTCAAAATCCCTGGACAGGGGGCATACGAG. Its translation: CASSFKIPGQGAYE. In full, the CDR3 reads CASSFKIPGQGAYEQYF.

Regarding this clone: Sequencing ends 3 residues short of the CDR3 end; the germline J gene provides the rest. The chain combines TRBV5-1 with TRBJ2-2; a weak D match, TRBD1 (5 bases). The CDR3 runs to 14 residues. Germline V gene lookup returns CDR1 SGHRS and CDR2 YFSETQ. The part of the CDR3 DNA that was read is TGCGCCAGCAGACCCGACAGTTTTAATGAAAAG. Amino acids: CASRPDSFNEK. The full CDR3 sequence reads CASRPDSFNEKLFF. Variable domain in full (rest from reference TRBV5-1 and TRBJ2-2): KAGVTQTPRYLIKTRGQQVTLSCSPISGHRSVSWYQQTPGQGLQFLFEYFSETQRNKGNFPGRFSGRQFSNSRSEMNVSTLELGDSALYLCASRPDSFNEKLFFGEGSRLTVL.

The CDR3 loop is CASSGPIGTGRGYTF. The CDR3 bases that were read are TGTGCCAGCAGTGGTCCTATAGGAACAGGGCGAGGC. The chain recombines TRBV6-1 with TRBJ1-2; maybe TRBD1 (6 bases). The read is 3 residues too short to cover the CDR3 end, so that end is filled in from the germline J gene. This CDR3 is 15 amino acids long. The germline V gene has CDR1 MNHNS and CDR2 SASEGT.

In the case of this clone: The read gets to within 3 residues of the CDR3 end, and the germline J gene fills in the rest. This chain connects TRBV29-1 to TRBJ1-3, with 7 bases lining up with TRBD1. Germline loops: CDR1 SQVTM, CDR2 ANQGSEA. This CDR3 contains 13 residues. V was clipped by 6 bases and J by 2 bases; unmatched bases: 4. The covered CDR3 bases are TGCAGCGTAAGGGGGCGGCCTGGAAACACC. Protein: CSVRGRPGNT. The complete CDR3 protein is CSVRGRPGNTIYF.

As for this clone: The read is 3 residues too short to cover the CDR3 end, so that end is filled in from the germline J gene. This rearrangement joins TRBV19 to TRBJ1-1, with D possibly TRBD1 on 6 matching bases. Trimming removed 4 bases at V and 1 base at J, with 16 bases between. Germline V lookup: CDR1 LNHDA, CDR2 SQIVND (reference sequence). This CDR3 has 16 amino acids. The CDR3 loop is CASSTLTGTQNTEAFF. The part of the CDR3 DNA that was read is TGTGCCAGTAGTACCCTAACCGGGACACAGAACACTGAA.